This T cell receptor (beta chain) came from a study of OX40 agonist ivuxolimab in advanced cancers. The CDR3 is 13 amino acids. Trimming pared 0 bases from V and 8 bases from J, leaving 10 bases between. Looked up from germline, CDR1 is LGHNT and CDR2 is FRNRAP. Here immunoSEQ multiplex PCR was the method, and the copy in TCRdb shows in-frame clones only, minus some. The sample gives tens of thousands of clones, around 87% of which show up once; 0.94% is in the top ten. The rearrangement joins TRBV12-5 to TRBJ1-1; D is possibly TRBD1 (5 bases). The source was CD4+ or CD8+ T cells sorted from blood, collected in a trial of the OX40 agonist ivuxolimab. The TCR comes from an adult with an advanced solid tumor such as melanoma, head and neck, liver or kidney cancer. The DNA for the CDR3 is TGTGCTAGTGGTTTGGTGGGACGGTGGGAAGCTTTCTTT. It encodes CASGLVGRWEAFF. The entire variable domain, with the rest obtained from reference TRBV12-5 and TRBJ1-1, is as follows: DARVTQTPRHKVTEMGQEVTMRCQPILGHNTVFWYRQTMMQGLELLAYFRNRAPLDDSGMPKDRFSAEMPDATLATLKIQPSEPRDSAVYFCASGLVGRWEAFFGQGTRLTVV.